These 23 T cell receptor beta chains came from one sample sequenced in a study of cytomegalovirus exposure and HLA in healthy donors. The primer mix had 60 Vbeta and 13 Jbeta primers. Assay: immunoSEQ multiplex PCR; the TCRdb copy retains only in-frame clones and omits some. The table includes more than 95,000 clones, around 85% detected once. The sample was PBMCs. All receptors derive from a man aged 30 to 39 in good health and CMV-seropositive.

This chain connects TRBV10-1 to TRBJ1-2; the D gene is possibly TRBD1 (5 bases). CDR1 WNHNN and CDR2 SYGVQD come from the germline V gene (reference sequence). CDR3 length equals 15 residues. V shed 11 bases and J shed 5 bases, with 24 bases lying between them. The CDR3 nucleotides read TGCGCCCTAATGGCAGTGGGGGGTCCTGGGTATGGCTACACCTTC. Its protein is CALMAVGGPGYGYTF.

The chain employs TRBV6-4 and TRBJ2-3, with 13 bases that match TRBD2. Losses at the gene ends were 6 bases for V and 2 bases for J; bases not matched to a gene: 5. Per the germline V gene, CDR1 is MRHNA and CDR2 is SNTAGT. This CDR3 has 16 amino acids. The DNA of the CDR3 is TGTGCCAGCAGCGACACTAGCGGGGGGGCCACAGATACGCAGTATTTT. Protein sequence: CASSDTSGGATDTQYF.

The chain recombines TRBV14 with TRBJ2-5; D ambiguous. With the DNA end fitting TRBJ2-7 better, the J assignment may be wrong. The CDR3 runs to 14 residues. Germline loops: CDR1 SGHDN, CDR2 FVKESK. The DNA of the CDR3 is TGTGCCAGCAGCCAAGGGGCAGGCTCCTACGAGCAGTACTTC. As protein: CASSQGAGSYEQYF.

The CDR3 reads CASSRTGVGYTF. The CDR3 nucleotides are TGTGCCAGCAGCCGAACGGGGGTTGGCTACACCTTC. The V gene is TRBV5-4, the J gene TRBJ1-2; tentatively, D is TRBD1 (5 bases). Per germline, CDR1 SGHNT and CDR2 YYREEE (reference sequence). The V and J ends lost 4 bases and 7 bases respectively, with 11 bases between them. CDR3 length equals 12 residues.

This clone has more than one count but fewer than ten. The chain recombines TRBV18 with TRBJ1-2, with TRBD1 as a possible D gene (6 bases). The CDR3 extends over 14 amino acids. Germline values: CDR1 KGHSH, CDR2 LQKENI. V shed 6 bases and J shed 3 bases, with 14 bases lying between them. The CDR3 DNA sequence: TGTGCCAGCTCCCCCACGTACAGGGACTATGGCTACACCTTC. It encodes CASSPTYRDYGYTF.

The chain couples TRBV2 to TRBJ2-6; 7 positions match TRBD1. Germline trimming cut 6 bases from V and 3 bases from J; bases unmatched to any gene: 8. The germline V gene encodes CDR1 SNHLY and CDR2 FYNNEI. The CDR3 is 16 residues long. The CDR3 DNA sequence: TGTGCCAGCAGGGACCGACAGGGTGGTGGGGCCAACGTCCTGACTTTC. Protein: CASRDRQGGGANVLTF.

The V gene is TRBV13, the J gene TRBJ1-1; D might be TRBD1 (5 bases). Per the germline V gene, CDR1 is PRHDT and CDR2 is FYEKMQ (reference sequence). The CDR3 totals 14 residues. Trimming removed 0 bases at V and 4 bases at J, with 9 bases between. The CDR3 nucleotides read TGTGCCAGCAGCTTAGGACGGAGGGGCACTGAAGCTTTCTTT. Its protein is CASSLGRRGTEAFF.

The table lists this clone with a count of one. The V and J genes are TRBV19 and TRBJ1-2; TRBD1 is a possible D gene (6 bases). V lost 7 bases and J 7 bases, leaving 10 bases between the germline ends. In germline, CDR1 is LNHDA, CDR2 SQIVND (reference sequence). This CDR3 spans 11 amino acids. DNA of the CDR3: TGTGCCAGTAATACAGGGTTTGGCTACACCTTC. Its translation is CASNTGFGYTF.

This clone was found a few times. The chain employs TRBV10-2 and TRBJ1-2; 7 bases are shared with TRBD1. This CDR3 is built from 14 residues. Per germline, CDR1 WSHSY and CDR2 SAAADI. V shed 4 bases and J 7 bases; nucleotides not matched to a gene: 9. The CDR3 DNA is TGCGCCAGCAGTGCTCTGAGACAGGGATTTGGCTACACCTTC. Residues: CASSALRQGFGYTF.

This sequence joins TRBV14 and TRBJ1-2; 7 nucleotides align to TRBD1. In germline, CDR1 is SGHDN, CDR2 FVKESK. The trim removed 3 bases at V and 6 bases at J, leaving 4 bases unmatched. The CDR3 sequence is 13 residues long. Here the CDR3 reads CASSQRQGHGYTF. CDR3 nucleotide sequence: TGTGCCAGCAGCCAGCGACAGGGACATGGCTACACCTTC.

This clone has just a few counts. V usage is TRBV19 and J usage is TRBJ1-2; D may be TRBD1 (5 bases). CDR1 and CDR2 (germline): LNHDA, SQIVND (reference sequence). This CDR3 region has 14 residues. V lost 5 bases, J lost 6 bases, and 16 bases lay in between. For the CDR3, the DNA is TGTGCCAGTAGTCCCTCGGCAGGGTGGAATGGCTACACCTTC. This gives the protein CASSPSAGWNGYTF. Based on the CDR3 plus reference TRBV19 and TRBJ1-2, the full variable domain is DGGITQSPKYLFRKEGQNVTLSCEQNLNHDAMYWYRQDPGQGLRLIYYSQIVNDFQKGDIAEGYSVSREKKESFPLTVTSAQKNPTAFYLCASSPSAGWNGYTFGSGTRLTVV.

The rearrangement joins TRBV11-2 to TRBJ1-5, with D possibly matching TRBD1 (5 bases). V lost 4 bases, J lost 2 bases, and 18 bases lay in between. The length of the CDR3 is 17 residues. Germline V gives CDR1 SGHAT, CDR2 FQNNGV. The chain's CDR3 is CASSSTTGGKGNQPQHF. DNA of the CDR3: TGTGCCAGCAGCTCGACTACGGGGGGGAAAGGCAATCAGCCCCAGCATTTT. Full variable domain (outside the CDR3, taken from reference TRBV11-2 and TRBJ1-5): EAGVAQSPRYKIIEKRQSVAFWCNPISGHATLYWYQQILGQGPKLLIQFQNNGVVDDSQLPKDRFSAERLKGVDSTLKIQPAKLEDSAVYLCASSSTTGGKGNQPQHFGDGTRLSIL.

The chain carries TRBV5-1 and TRBJ1-5; weak D call: TRBD1 (6 bases). CDR3 length equals 15 residues. V was clipped by 4 bases and J by 4 bases, with 15 bases between them. Germline values: CDR1 SGHRS, CDR2 YFSETQ. The CDR3 region has the DNA TGCGCCAGCAGCCTCTCGGCAGGGGCTAATCAGCCCCAGCATTTT. Its translation: CASSLSAGANQPQHF.

This rearrangement joins TRBV6-1 to TRBJ1-6; D remains ambiguous. Germline-derived CDR1 and CDR2 are MNHNS and SASEGT. This CDR3 has 12 residues. The V end was cut by 1 base, the J end by 15 bases, with 10 bases between. The CDR3 loop is CASSEGRGLLHF. CDR3 in DNA: TGTGCCAGCAGTGAAGGTAGAGGACTCCTCCACTTT.

A few counts support this clone. The chain carries TRBV7-9 and TRBJ2-5, with D possibly matching TRBD2 (7 bases). Trimming took 7 bases from V and 5 from J, leaving 17 bases between them. Germline V gene sequence: CDR1 SEHNR, CDR2 FQNEAQ (reference sequence). The CDR3 covers 14 residues. CDR3 loop: CASTTLGGLETQYF. The CDR3 DNA sequence: TGTGCCAGCACCACCCTGGGGGGGCTGGAGACCCAGTACTTC.

The gene calls are TRBV4-1 and TRBJ2-4; a weak D match, TRBD2 (5 bases). V lost 1 base and J 5 bases, leaving 6 bases between the germline ends. CDR3 length: 13 residues. Germline V lookup: CDR1 MGHRA, CDR2 YSYEKL. CDR3 nucleotide sequence: TGCGCCAGCAGCCAAGGGACTCAAAACATTCAGTACTTC. Translation gives CASSQGTQNIQYF.

In this sample, this clone turned up a few times. The chain couples TRBV6-5 to TRBJ2-7, with 9 bases lining up with TRBD1. Germline V gene data show CDR1 as MNHEY and CDR2 as SVGAGI. V trimming: 6 bases; J trimming: 6 bases; junction bases outside the gene matches: 9. The CDR3 consists of 14 residues. The CDR3 nucleotides read TGTGCCAGCAGCGCCTTGGGACAGGGCGGCGAGCAGTACTTC. It is translated as CASSALGQGGEQYF.

The rearrangement uses TRBV6-6 and TRBJ2-3; 8 bases align to TRBD2. The junction had 7 bases not matched to a gene; V was cut back by 6 bases and J by 2 bases. Looked up from germline, CDR1 is MNHNY and CDR2 is SVGAGI (reference sequence). The CDR3 is made up of 15 amino acids. CDR3 residues: CASSRGGSATDTQYF. The CDR3, as DNA: TGTGCCAGCAGCCGGGGGGGCAGCGCCACAGATACGCAGTATTTT.

This clone came up a few times. This chain joins TRBV5-1 and TRBJ2-3, with a weak D call TRBD1 (5 bases). Trimming stripped 2 bases from V and 0 bases from J, with 13 bases between. The CDR3 is 16 amino acids. CDR1 is SGHRS, CDR2 YFSETQ, per germline. CDR3 in DNA: TGCGCCAGCAGCTTTCAGGGCAGGGTAAGCACAGATACGCAGTATTTT. Translation: CASSFQGRVSTDTQYF.

The genes are TRBV15 and TRBJ1-1, with D unresolved. CDR3 length equals 14 residues. The germline gives CDR1 LNHNV, CDR2 YYDKDF (reference sequence). V was pared by 1 base and J by 4 bases, with 10 bases between. CDR3 DNA sequence: TGTGCCACCAGCAGAGCCGGGAGGGTCACTGAAGCTTTCTTT. Translation gives CATSRAGRVTEAFF.

The rearrangement uses TRBV5-6 and TRBJ2-2; unclear D gene. The CDR3 covers 16 residues. V was cut by 1 base and J by 4 bases, with 14 bases left in between. Germline V lookup: CDR1 SGHDT, CDR2 YYEEEE. CDR3: CASSLFIATSTGELFF. The CDR3 DNA follows: TGTGCCAGCAGCTTGTTTATAGCAACGTCCACCGGGGAGCTGTTTTTT. Complete variable domain (other parts from reference TRBV5-6 and TRBJ2-2): DAGVTQSPTHLIKTRGQQVTLRCSPKSGHDTVSWYQQALGQGPQFIFQYYEEEERQRGNFPDRFSGHQFPNYSSELNVNALLLGDSALYLCASSLFIATSTGELFFGEGSRLTVL.

This clone was detected only once. V usage is TRBV9 and J usage is TRBJ2-7; 9 nucleotides line up with TRBD1. The CDR3 contains 15 residues. Germline V gives CDR1 SGDLS, CDR2 YYNGEE. V was pared by 4 bases and J by 7 bases, with 12 bases of the junction left unmatched. Written as DNA, the CDR3 is TGTGCCAGCAGCCCCACCGGCGGGACAGGGAATGAGCAGTACTTC. Amino acid sequence: CASSPTGGTGNEQYF.

Only one count was recorded for this clone. The chain joins TRBV4-3 to TRBJ1-5; perhaps TRBD1 as D (5 bases). Trimming left V 0 bases short and J 10 bases short, with 10 bases between. Germline-derived CDR1 and CDR2 are LGHNA and YSLEER. The CDR3 is made up of 13 amino acids. The CDR3: CASSQDQGSPQHF. The CDR3 DNA follows: TGCGCCAGCAGCCAAGATCAGGGATCTCCCCAGCATTTT.